A single sample gave rise to the 27 T cell receptor beta chains below, sequenced in a study of control samples from healthy donors and cancer patients. Method: immunoSEQ multiplex PCR; TCRdb's copy keeps in-frame clones and lacks some. The repertoire holds 55,000 to 65,000 clones, with 80% to 90% as singletons. Material for sequencing was PBMCs. The receptors were gathered from a woman in her fifties or sixties with lung cancer.

The chain has TRBV9 and TRBJ1-4; TRBD1 is a possible D gene (5 bases). The CDR3 has 15 amino acids. CDR1 is SGDLS, CDR2 YYNGEE, per germline. Trimming took off 0 bases at V and 6 bases at J, with 12 bases between the two ends. The CDR3, as DNA: TGTGCCAGCAGCGTAGCTGGGACCGCGGATGAAAAACTGTTTTTT. This sequence encodes CASSVAGTADEKLFF.

This clone showed up just a few times. The CDR3 region is CATTLDTRMGKAFF. Here the CDR3 DNA reads TGTGCCACCACTTTGGACACCAGGATGGGAAAAGCTTTCTTT. The rearrangement joins TRBV15 to TRBJ1-1, with D possibly being TRBD1 (5 bases). CDR3 length: 14 amino acids. The ends were cut back, 7 bases at V and 9 bases at J, with 21 bases in the middle. The germline CDR1 and CDR2 sequences are LNHNV and YYDKDF (reference sequence).

The V and J genes are TRBV7-2 and TRBJ1-5; a possible D gene is TRBD1 (6 bases). Trimming shortened V by 6 bases and J by 6 bases, and 9 bases separated the two germline ends. The CDR3 length is 12 residues. CDR1 and CDR2 from the germline V gene are SGHTA and FQGNSA. The CDR3, as DNA: TGTGCCAGCAGTCCAGGGGTTCAGCCCCAGCATTTT. The encoded protein is CASSPGVQPQHF.

The chain combines TRBV6-6 with TRBJ1-2, with 8 bases fitting TRBD1. The CDR3 sequence is 15 residues long. Germline assignment: CDR1 MNHNY and CDR2 SVGAGI (reference sequence). V shed 2 bases, J shed 5 bases, and the junction held 7 bases outside the gene matches. The CDR3 here is CASSYDQDRVYGYTF. DNA for the CDR3: TGTGCCAGCAGTTACGATCAGGACAGGGTATATGGCTACACCTTC.

The CDR3 DNA is TGTGCCAGCAGCGTCGGCGTAGGGGCCGGAGGGGAAAAACTGTTTTTT. Its translation is CASSVGVGAGGEKLFF. The chain recombines TRBV9 with TRBJ1-4, with D perhaps matching TRBD1 (5 bases). Germline assignment: CDR1 SGDLS and CDR2 YYNGEE. V was pared by 2 bases and J by 8 bases, with 19 bases between. CDR3 length: 16 residues.

This clone occurred a few times. The chain carries TRBV9 and TRBJ2-7; D may be TRBD1 (6 bases). Germline CDR1 is SGDLS and CDR2 is YYNGEE. There are 15 residues in the CDR3. With 0 bases removed from V and 4 bases from J, the gap between germline ends came to 14 bases. DNA of the CDR3: TGTGCCAGCAGCGTAGGAATAGGGGGTGCGTACGAGCAGTACTTC. As protein: CASSVGIGGAYEQYF.

The chain uses TRBV9 and TRBJ2-7; weak D call: TRBD1 (6 bases). Germline V gene sequence: CDR1 SGDLS, CDR2 YYNGEE. V was shortened by 2 bases and J by 3 bases, with 15 bases between the two germline ends. This CDR3 has 15 residues. CDR3 nucleotides: TGTGCCAGCAGCGTGATGGGGACATCCATCTACGAGCAGTACTTC. This sequence encodes CASSVMGTSIYEQYF.

The chain is built from TRBV5-4 and TRBJ1-6, with D possibly matching TRBD1 (6 bases). The CDR3 is 15 amino acids. The V end was cut by 0 bases, the J end by 9 bases, with 13 bases between. CDR1 and CDR2 (germline): SGHNT, YYREEE (reference sequence). The CDR3: CASSLDQGKSSPLHF. The CDR3 nucleotides read TGTGCCAGCAGCTTGGACCAGGGGAAGAGTTCACCCCTCCACTTT.

The genes are TRBV5-1 and TRBJ2-3; 8 nucleotides align to TRBD2. The CDR3 is 16 amino acids. V lost 3 bases and J lost 0; bases outside the gene matches: 6. The germline gives CDR1 SGHRS, CDR2 YFSETQ. CDR3 loop: CASSSGGRTSTDTQYF. In DNA, the CDR3 is TGCGCCAGCAGCTCTGGCGGGAGGACTAGCACAGATACGCAGTATTTT.

This chain links TRBV5-5 with TRBJ1-1; D uncertain. V lost 4 bases, J lost 5 bases, and 12 bases lay in between. The V gene's germline CDR1 is SGHKS and CDR2 YYEKEE (reference sequence). There are 13 residues in the CDR3. This CDR3 reads CASSTTMETEAFF. CDR3 bases: TGTGCCAGCAGCACGACCATGGAAACTGAAGCTTTCTTT.

The chain recombines TRBV19 with TRBJ1-2, with D tentatively TRBD1 (5 bases). Germline CDR1 is LNHDA and CDR2 is SQIVND (reference sequence). The V end was cut by 3 bases, the J end by 8 bases, with 13 bases between. The CDR3 is 13 residues long. The CDR3 reads CASSIGAGLGYTF. DNA of the CDR3: TGTGCCAGTAGTATCGGGGCAGGGCTCGGCTACACCTTC.

The rearrangement joins TRBV10-3 to TRBJ1-2; 9 nucleotides match TRBD1. The CDR3 is 13 amino acids. Looked up from germline, CDR1 is ENHRY and CDR2 is SYGVKD. Unmatched junction bases numbered 7, after V lost 8 bases and J lost 6 bases. The CDR3 sequence: CAISGQGSDGYTF. As DNA, the CDR3 is TGTGCCATCTCTGGACAGGGGAGTGATGGCTACACCTTC.

This rearrangement joins TRBV2 to TRBJ2-2, with 7 positions matching TRBD2. V lost 2 bases and J lost 4; bases outside the gene matches: 4. Germline CDR1 reads SNHLY; CDR2 reads FYNNEI. The CDR3 contains 15 residues. DNA for the CDR3: TGTGCCAGCAGTGAAATGGGGGGGTGCACCGGGGAGCTGTTTTTT. Its protein is CASSEMGGCTGELFF.

The rearrangement uses TRBV6-5 and TRBJ1-3, with a tentative D call TRBD1 (5 bases). Germline V CDR1 and CDR2: MNHEY, SVGAGI. V was clipped by 6 bases and J by 1 base, with 10 bases between them. CDR3 length: 14 residues. CDR3 region: CASRPGLSGNTIYF. In DNA form, the CDR3 reads TGTGCCAGCAGGCCAGGGCTATCTGGAAACACCATATATTTT.

This chain connects TRBV6-5 to TRBJ1-2; D remains ambiguous. Germline V gene lookup returns CDR1 MNHEY and CDR2 SVGAGI. CDR3 length: 14 residues. Trimming stripped 0 bases from V and 7 bases from J, with 12 bases between. CDR3 in amino acids: CASSYSGRGSGYTF. The CDR3 region has the DNA TGTGCCAGCAGTTACTCCGGGCGCGGTTCTGGCTACACCTTC.

This clone was seen only once. The rearrangement joins TRBV7-3 to TRBJ1-1; D ambiguous. Per the germline V gene, CDR1 is SGHTA and CDR2 is FQGTGA. CDR3 length: 14 amino acids. Trimming left V 2 bases short and J 1 base short, with 8 bases between. CDR3 residues: CASSLGHSNTEAFF. The CDR3 nucleotides read TGTGCCAGCAGCTTAGGGCACTCGAACACTGAAGCTTTCTTT.

This chain joins TRBV7-9 and TRBJ2-5, with D possibly TRBD2 on 6 matching bases. Deletions cut 5 bases from V and 5 bases from J, with 12 bases between. CDR3 length: 13 amino acids. CDR1 is SEHNR, CDR2 FQNEAQ, per germline (reference sequence). In DNA form, the CDR3 reads TGTGCCAGCAGCCGGGAGTTGGGGGAGACCCAGTACTTC. As protein: CASSRELGETQYF.

The chain has TRBV2 and TRBJ1-4, with D maybe TRBD1 (5 bases). V was shortened by 3 bases and J by 7 bases, with 12 bases between the two germline ends. The germline gives CDR1 SNHLY, CDR2 FYNNEI. CDR3 length equals 14 residues. The CDR3 bases are TGTGCCAGCAGTGAGGGACCGGGGGGTGAAAAACTGTTTTTT. It codes for CASSEGPGGEKLFF.

V gene TRBV6-5 combines with J gene TRBJ1-2; possible D gene TRBD1, 6 bases. Trimming stripped 7 bases from V and 4 bases from J, with 19 bases between. The CDR3 consists of 15 residues. CDR1 is MNHEY and CDR2 is SVGAGI in the germline V gene. The CDR3 DNA follows: TGTGCCAGCACCCTGGGGGCGCTCGGGGTCTATGGCTACACCTTC. Amino acids: CASTLGALGVYGYTF.

This sequence joins TRBV19 and TRBJ1-1; TRBD1 matches 7 bases. Germline-derived CDR1 and CDR2 are LNHDA and SQIVND (reference sequence). V shed 1 base, J shed 0 bases, and the junction held 2 bases outside the gene matches. The CDR3 extends over 15 amino acids. DNA for the CDR3: TGTGCCAGTAGTATAGCGGGACAGATGAACACTGAAGCTTTCTTT. Translation gives CASSIAGQMNTEAFF.

The rearrangement uses TRBV18 and TRBJ2-7; TRBD2 is a possible D gene (6 bases). The CDR3 consists of 14 residues. Germline CDR1 is KGHSH and CDR2 is LQKENI. V shed 5 bases and J shed 6 bases, with 17 bases lying between them. The CDR3 region has the DNA TGTGCCAGCTCAGCACGTAGCGGCCCTCTCGAGCAGTACTTC. Protein product: CASSARSGPLEQYF.

This chain links TRBV18 with TRBJ1-2; 9 bases fit TRBD1. Germline V gene data show CDR1 as KGHSH and CDR2 as LQKENI. The CDR3 covers 14 residues. The V and J ends lost 6 bases and 2 bases, in that order; junction bases with no gene match: 4. Here the CDR3 reads CASSPTGGNYGYTF. CDR3 DNA sequence: TGTGCCAGCTCGCCGACAGGGGGGAACTATGGCTACACCTTC.

V gene TRBV24-1 combines with J gene TRBJ1-2, with TRBD1 identical over 7 bases. CDR1 and CDR2 (germline): KGHDR, SFDVKD. The CDR3 length is 16 residues. The J segment lost 1 base and the V segment lost 4 bases, leaving 8 bases of the junction unmatched. This CDR3 reads CATSDSGTVFNYGYTF. CDR3 sequence (DNA): TGTGCCACCAGTGACTCCGGGACAGTCTTTAACTATGGCTACACCTTC.

The chain employs TRBV28 and TRBJ2-7; D tentatively fits TRBD1 or TRBD2 (5 bases each). Germline V lookup: CDR1 MDHEN, CDR2 SYDVKM. V was clipped by 8 bases and J by 2 bases, with 13 bases between them. The CDR3 loop spans 13 amino acids. CDR3 DNA sequence: TGTGCCAGCGAGGGGACGGACACCTACGAGCAGTACTTC. This translates into CASEGTDTYEQYF.

The CDR3 DNA is TGTGCCAGCAGCCCGGGACCCAACACTGAAGCTTTCTTT. Translated, it gives CASSPGPNTEAFF. The rearrangement links TRBV11-3 to TRBJ1-1; tentative D call: TRBD1 (5 bases). CDR3 length equals 13 residues. Germline-derived CDR1 and CDR2 are SGHNT and YENEEA. Trimming left V 5 bases short and J 2 bases short, with 9 bases between.

The J gene is TRBJ2-7, the V gene TRBV12-3 or TRBV12-4; D gene unclear. The V end was cut by 6 bases, the J end by 4 bases, with 7 bases between. The CDR3 totals 11 residues. Written as DNA, the CDR3 is TGTGCCAGCAGACTGAATTACGAGCAGTACTTC. Protein product: CASRLNYEQYF.

This chain links TRBV11-1 with TRBJ2-6, with 7 bases matching TRBD1. The CDR3 covers 16 residues. V trimming: 5 bases; J trimming: 0 bases; junction bases outside the gene matches: 4. Germline values: CDR1 SGHAT, CDR2 FQDESV (reference sequence). The CDR3 sequence is CASSKTGASGANVLTF. CDR3 coding DNA: TGTGCCAGCAGCAAAACAGGGGCCTCTGGGGCCAACGTCCTGACTTTC.